This T cell receptor (beta chain) was retrieved from a study of T cells in Graves' hyperthyroidism and ophthalmopathy. Overall study findings and caveats: Ophthalmopathy was separated from stable hyperthyroidism by a 13 V-J model.

For this clonotype: No antigen is known for it.

The hyperthyroidism was newly diagnosed and had lasted under 2 months; the patients were aged 18 to 65. Diagnoses were established using clinical symptoms, serum thyroxine and TRAb, thyroid ultrasound and orbital computed tomography. Fresh peripheral blood, about 9.9 ml, yielded the PBMCs. What was amplified from RNA transcripts were TCR beta CDR3 regions. An initial round of RT-PCR targeting the TCR CDR3 relied on the HTBI primer set. TCRdb re-called the multiplex PCR reads with MiXCR, one entry per CDR3 protein. The table shows 600,000 to 900,000 distinct CDR3 sequences, with about 17% occurring only once. The CDR3 is made up of 17 amino acids. V was trimmed by 4 bases and J by 2 bases, leaving 19 bases between them. CDR1 and CDR2 from the germline V gene are LGHDT and YNNKEL (reference sequence).

V is TRBV3-1 and J is TRBJ2-3; D possibly corresponds to TRBD1 (5 bases). The sequenced sample was blood. The source is a man younger than 30 with Graves' hyperthyroidism. The CDR3 nucleotides are TGTGCCAGCAGCCTAACCCAAGACCCGACAGACACAGATACGCAGTATTTT. It yields the protein CASSLTQDPTDTDTQYF.